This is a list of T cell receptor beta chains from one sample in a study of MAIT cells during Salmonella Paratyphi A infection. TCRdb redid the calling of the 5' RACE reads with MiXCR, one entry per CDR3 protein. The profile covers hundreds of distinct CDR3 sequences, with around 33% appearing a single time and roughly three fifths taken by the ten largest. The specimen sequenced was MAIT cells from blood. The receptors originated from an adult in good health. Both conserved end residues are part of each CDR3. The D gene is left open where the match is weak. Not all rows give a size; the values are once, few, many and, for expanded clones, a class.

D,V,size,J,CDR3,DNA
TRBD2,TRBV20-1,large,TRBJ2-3,CSARTSSSGETDTQYF,TGCAGTGCTAGAACCTCATCTAGCGGGGAAACAGATACGCAGTATTTT
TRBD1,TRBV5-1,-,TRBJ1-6,CASTPGQRNSPLHF,TGCGCCAGCACCCCGGGACAGAGAAATTCACCCCTCCACTTT
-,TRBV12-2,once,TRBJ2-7,CASRYPTNSYEQYF,TGTGCAAGTCGCTACCCCACTAACTCCTACGAGCAGTACTTC
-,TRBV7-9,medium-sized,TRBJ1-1,CASSPGREAFF,TGTGCCAGCAGCCCCGGGAGGGAGGCTTTCTTT
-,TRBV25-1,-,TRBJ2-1,CASSDGTRDYNEQFF,TGTGCCAGCAGTGACGGGACACGAGACTACAATGAGCAGTTCTTC
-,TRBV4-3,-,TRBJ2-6,CASSQDVGAGANVLTF,TGCGCCAGCAGCCAAGATGTGGGGGCTGGGGCCAACGTCCTGACTTTC
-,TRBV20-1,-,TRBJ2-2,CSAKQGIDAGELFF,TGCAGTGCTAAACAGGGAATAGACGCCGGGGAGCTGTTTTTT
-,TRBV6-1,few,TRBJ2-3,CASSANLGSTDTQYF,TGTGCCAGCAGTGCCAACCTGGGTAGCACAGATACGCAGTATTTT
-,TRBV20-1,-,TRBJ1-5,CSARVREAQPQHF,TGCAGTGCTAGAGTCCGGGAGGCTCAGCCCCAGCATTTT
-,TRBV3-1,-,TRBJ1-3,CASSQAPTSGNTIYF,TGTGCCAGCAGCCAAGCCCCTACGTCGGGGAACACCATATATTTT
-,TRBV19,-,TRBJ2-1,CASSIVAGQYNEQFF,TGTGCCAGTAGTATAGTTGCAGGGCAATACAATGAGCAGTTCTTC
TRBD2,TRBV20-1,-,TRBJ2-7,CSARDLLAGGESYEQYF,TGCAGTGCTAGAGATTTGCTAGCGGGAGGTGAATCCTACGAGCAGTACTTC
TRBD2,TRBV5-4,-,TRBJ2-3,CASSSLAGERTDTQYF,TGTGCCAGCAGCTCCCTAGCGGGGGAGCGCACAGATACGCAGTATTTT
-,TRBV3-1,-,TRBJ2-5,CASSQNPLEGQPTETQYF,TGTGCCAGCAGCCAGAATCCCCTAGAGGGACAACCCACGGAGACCCAGTACTTC
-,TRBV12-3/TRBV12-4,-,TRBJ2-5,CASSAGTGVSGGGETQYF,TGTGCCAGCAGCGCAGGGACAGGGGTTAGCGGGGGAGGAGAGACCCAGTACTTC
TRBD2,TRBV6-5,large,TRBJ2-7,CASSYLTSGRGANEQYF,TGTGCCAGCAGTTACTTGACTAGCGGGAGAGGGGCCAACGAGCAGTACTTC
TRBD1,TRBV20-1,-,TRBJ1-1,CSVYRGNTEAFF,TGCAGTGTGTACAGGGGAAACACTGAAGCTTTCTTT
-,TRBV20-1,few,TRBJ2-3,CSARLALTDTQYF,TGCAGTGCTAGATTGGCCCTCACAGATACGCAGTATTTT
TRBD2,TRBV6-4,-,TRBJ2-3,CASSALAGVTDTQYF,TGTGCCAGCAGTGCCCTAGCGGGAGTCACAGATACGCAGTATTTT
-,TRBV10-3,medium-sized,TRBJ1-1,CAISESPGVFGIMNTEAFF,TGTGCCATCAGTGAGTCCCCAGGGGTTTTTGGTATCATGAACACTGAAGCTTTCTTT
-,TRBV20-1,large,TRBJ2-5,CSARGGRATETQYF,TGCAGTGCTAGAGGCGGCCGGGCGACGGAGACCCAGTACTTC
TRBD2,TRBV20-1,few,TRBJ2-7,CSAMLERETYEQYF,TGCAGTGCTATGCTCGAGCGGGAGACCTACGAGCAGTACTTC
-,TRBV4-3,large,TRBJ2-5,CASSQAGGRGGETQYF,TGCGCCAGCAGCCAAGCGGGCGGCAGGGGCGGCGAGACCCAGTACTTC
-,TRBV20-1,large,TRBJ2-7,CSATTGTGDSYEQYF,TGCAGTGCAACGACCGGGACGGGAGACTCCTACGAGCAGTACTTC
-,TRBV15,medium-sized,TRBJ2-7,CATSRDTGAAYEQYF,TGTGCCACCAGCAGAGATACGGGGGCGGCCTACGAGCAGTACTTC
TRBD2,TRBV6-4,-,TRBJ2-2,CASSDSLAGNGERVF,TGTGCCAGCAGTGACTCTCTAGCGGGGAACGGGGAGAGGGTTTTT
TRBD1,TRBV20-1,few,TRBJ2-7,CSARDPGTDYEQYF,TGCAGTGCTAGAGATCCCGGGACAGATTACGAGCAGTACTTC
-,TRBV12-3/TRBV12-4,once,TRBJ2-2,CASSSNRGGFGELFF,TGTGCCAGCAGTTCAAACAGGGGGGGATTCGGGGAGCTGTTTTTT
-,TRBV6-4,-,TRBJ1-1,CASAGHANTEAFF,TGTGCCAGCGCCGGACATGCGAACACTGAAGCTTTCTTT
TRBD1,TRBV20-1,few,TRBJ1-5,CSARQVTGGESQPQHF,TGCAGTGCTAGACAAGTGACAGGGGGCGAGAGTCAGCCCCAGCATTTT
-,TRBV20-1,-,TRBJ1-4,CSAKRGEESEKLFF,TGCAGTGCCAAACGAGGGGAAGAGTCTGAAAAACTGTTTTTT
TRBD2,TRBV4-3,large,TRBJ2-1,CASSQALAGVGGLYEQFF,TGCGCCAGCAGCCAAGCGCTAGCGGGAGTCGGAGGGTTGTATGAGCAGTTCTTC
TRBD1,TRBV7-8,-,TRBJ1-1,CASSVADRGGYTEAFF,TGTGCCAGCAGCGTCGCCGACAGGGGGGGGTACACTGAAGCTTTCTTT
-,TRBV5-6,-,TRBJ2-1,CASSPRDGADEQFF,TGTGCCAGCAGCCCCAGGGACGGTGCTGATGAGCAGTTCTTC
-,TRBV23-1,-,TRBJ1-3,CASRRPDPRLNTIYF,TGCGCCAGCAGGCGTCCGGACCCCCGGTTAAACACCATATATTTT
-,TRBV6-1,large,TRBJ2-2,CASRDGILNTGELFF,TGTGCCAGCAGAGACGGGATTCTGAACACCGGGGAGCTGTTTTTT
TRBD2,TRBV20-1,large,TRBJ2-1,CSARSVAGGEYNEQFF,TGCAGTGCTAGGTCGGTTGCGGGGGGGGAGTACAATGAGCAGTTCTTC
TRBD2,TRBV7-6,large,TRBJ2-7,CASSLELAGESYEQYF,TGTGCCAGCAGCTTAGAACTAGCGGGAGAATCCTACGAGCAGTACTTC
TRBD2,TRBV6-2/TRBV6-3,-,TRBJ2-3,CASSNGEGPDTQYF,TGTGCCAGCAGCAACGGGGAGGGCCCAGATACGCAGTATTTT
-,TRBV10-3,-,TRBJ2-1,CAISEPKLLTPNNEQFF,TGTGCCATCAGTGAGCCCAAGTTGCTGACTCCCAACAATGAGCAGTTCTTC
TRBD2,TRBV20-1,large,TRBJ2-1,CSARIEGGLAGESEQFF,TGCAGTGCTCGTATAGAGGGGGGACTAGCGGGAGAATCTGAGCAGTTCTTC
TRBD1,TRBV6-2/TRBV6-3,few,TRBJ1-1,CASGTGAYTEAFF,TGTGCCAGCGGGACAGGCGCCTACACTGAAGCTTTCTTT
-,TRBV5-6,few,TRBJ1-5,CASSSDDSNQPQHF,TGTGCCAGCAGCTCTGACGATAGCAATCAGCCCCAGCATTTT
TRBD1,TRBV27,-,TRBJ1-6,CASSPGTEASPLHF,TGTGCCAGCAGTCCTGGGACAGAAGCTTCACCCCTCCACTTT
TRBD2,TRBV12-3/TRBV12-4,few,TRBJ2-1,CASSSLTLAAHYEQFF,TGTGCCAGCAGCTCGCTCACCCTAGCGGCCCACTATGAGCAGTTCTTC
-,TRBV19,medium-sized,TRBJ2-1,CASSSLASSYNEQFF,TGTGCCAGTAGTAGCCTAGCGAGCTCCTACAATGAGCAGTTCTTC
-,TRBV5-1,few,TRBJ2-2,CASSVQPRGGAGELFF,TGCGCCAGCAGTGTCCAGCCCCGAGGGGGAGCCGGGGAGCTGTTTTTT
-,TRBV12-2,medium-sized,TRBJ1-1,CASRLGWMNTEAFF,TGTGCAAGTCGCCTGGGTTGGATGAACACTGAAGCTTTCTTT
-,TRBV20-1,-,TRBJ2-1,CSARSAGDHNEQFF,TGCAGTGCTAGATCAGCCGGGGACCACAATGAGCAGTTCTTC
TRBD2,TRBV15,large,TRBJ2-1,CATSGGVSGSNEQFF,TGTGCCACCAGCGGCGGGGTTAGCGGGAGCAATGAGCAGTTCTTC
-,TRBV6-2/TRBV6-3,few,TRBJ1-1,CASSYLTVNTEAFF,TGTGCCAGCAGTTACTTAACGGTAAACACTGAAGCTTTCTTT
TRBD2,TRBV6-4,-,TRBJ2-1,CASSSGTSNEQFF,TGTGCCAGCAGCTCCGGGACTAGCAATGAGCAGTTCTTC
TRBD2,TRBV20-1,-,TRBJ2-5,CSAKGPGTGTTVQETQYF,TGCAGTGCTAAGGGCCCAGGGACCGGGACTACCGTCCAAGAGACCCAGTACTTC
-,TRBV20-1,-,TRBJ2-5,CSARGTGAQETQYF,TGCAGTGCTAGAGGGACCGGGGCCCAAGAGACCCAGTACTTC
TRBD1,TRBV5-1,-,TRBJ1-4,CASIPTGTARVSEKLFF,TGCGCCAGCATCCCGACAGGGACGGCAAGAGTCAGTGAAAAACTGTTTTTT